One and the same sample provided the 9 T cell receptor beta chains below, sequenced in a study of T cell responses to AZD1222 COVID-19 vaccine. Clones were read by immunoSEQ multiplex PCR, and TCRdb kept only the in-frame ones, dropping some. The sample yields about 120,000 clones, around 86% seen once. The input for sequencing was peripheral blood, taken 28 days after the second AZD1222 dose. The receptors come from an adult who received the AZD1222 COVID-19 vaccine.

V and J are TRBV30 and TRBJ2-2; the D gene is possibly TRBD1 (6 bases). This CDR3 is 14 amino acids long. The V end was cut by 4 bases, the J end by 5 bases, with 14 bases between. CDR1 GTSNPN and CDR2 SVGIG come from the germline V gene (reference sequence). The CDR3 bases are TGTGCCTGGACCCGAGAGAGGGGGACCGGGGAGCTGTTTTTT. The encoded protein is CAWTRERGTGELFF.

V and J are TRBV19 and TRBJ2-1; D remains ambiguous. The V end lost 5 bases, the J end lost 4 bases, and 15 bases lay between the germline ends. The germline gives CDR1 LNHDA, CDR2 SQIVND (reference sequence). The CDR3 loop spans 15 amino acids. The CDR3 nucleotides are TGTGCCAGTAGTTCCCGAGGAGACTTTTACAATGAGCAGTTCTTC. It codes for CASSSRGDFYNEQFF.

This clone came up once. The chain combines TRBV30 with TRBJ2-1, with D perhaps given as TRBD1 or TRBD2 (5 bases each). The germline V gene has CDR1 GTSNPN and CDR2 SVGIG (reference sequence). V was trimmed by 1 base and J by 8 bases, leaving 9 bases between them. This CDR3 contains 12 residues. Here the CDR3 DNA reads TGTGCCTGGAGTGCGGGGCTAGATGAGCAGTTCTTC. Its translation is CAWSAGLDEQFF.

The chain joins TRBV18 to TRBJ1-1; D not certain. The V end was cut by 3 bases, the J end by 4 bases, with 12 bases between. The length of the CDR3 is 14 residues. CDR1 and CDR2 from the germline V gene are KGHSH and LQKENI. The CDR3 DNA reads as TGTGCCAGCTCACCGGAGGGATTGGGCACTGAAGCTTTCTTT. This translates into CASSPEGLGTEAFF.

The chain employs TRBV5-1 and TRBJ2-5; 10 bases agree with TRBD2. CDR3 length equals 15 residues. V trimming: 3 bases; J trimming: 5 bases; junction bases outside the gene matches: 7. Germline CDR1 is SGHRS and CDR2 is YFSETQ. The CDR3 DNA is TGCGCCAGCAGCTCGGGGGCTAGCGGGGGTGAGACCCAGTACTTC. This translates into CASSSGASGGETQYF.

The chain uses TRBV30 and TRBJ1-5, with 11 nucleotides matching TRBD1. Germline loops: CDR1 GTSNPN, CDR2 SVGIG (reference sequence). V trimming: 4 bases; J trimming: 4 bases; junction bases outside the gene matches: 3. This CDR3 is 14 amino acids long. DNA of the CDR3: TGTGCCTGGAACGGACAGGGGGCGAATCAGCCCCAGCATTTT. It is translated as CAWNGQGANQPQHF.

This clone was seen just once. The chain is built from TRBV9 and TRBJ2-5, with TRBD2 as a possible D gene (5 bases). The CDR3 extends over 13 amino acids. Trimming shortened V by 4 bases and J by 6 bases, and 13 bases separated the two germline ends. In germline, CDR1 is SGDLS, CDR2 YYNGEE. The CDR3, as DNA: TGTGCCAGCAGCCCCTACGGGGAAAAGACCCAGTACTTC. Its protein product is CASSPYGEKTQYF.

The V gene is TRBV3-1 (or the pseudogene TRBV3-2), the J gene TRBJ1-2; TRBD1 might be the D (5 bases). Per the germline V gene, CDR1 is LGHDT and CDR2 is YNNKEL (reference sequence). V was clipped by 0 bases and J by 7 bases, with 18 bases between them. The CDR3 is 16 residues long. CDR3 protein: CASSQERSAGTRGYTF. The DNA for the CDR3 is TGTGCCAGCAGCCAAGAAAGATCGGCAGGGACGCGTGGCTACACCTTC.

V usage is TRBV7-9 and J usage is TRBJ1-2; D is possibly TRBD1 (5 bases). V gave up 5 bases and J gave up 4 bases, with 14 bases separating them. The CDR3 length is 14 residues. Germline values: CDR1 SEHNR, CDR2 FQNEAQ (reference sequence). CDR3 region: CASSRGRPAYGYTF. CDR3 in DNA: TGTGCCAGCAGCAGGGGACGGCCTGCCTATGGCTACACCTTC.